These 14 T cell receptor beta chains were sequenced from one sample in a study of vaccination effects on CD4 cells after COVID-19. Antigens for these TCRs are unknown. Sequenced by immunoSEQ multiplex PCR; TCRdb stores in-frame clones only, minus some. The sample consists of around 67,000 clones, about 80% of them appearing once. Before sequencing, viral peptide pools were used by the ViraFEST assay to expand antigen-specific CD4+ T cells. The authors isolated CD4+ T cells after around 9 days of culture. Vaccination of participants consisted of two doses of either the BNT162b2 or mRNA-1273 vaccine. The sample consisted of CD4+ T cells from PBMCs cultured with HCoV-229E spike peptides, taken after COVID-19 vaccination. The receptors were sampled from a human donor who received a COVID-19 vaccine.

On this clone itself: The missing conserved phenylalanine or tryptophan at the end of this CDR3 makes a read error likely. It is unclear where the CDR3 begins or ends on the DNA, so no DNA is shown, and the CDR3 is as TCRdb lists it. This rearrangement joins TRBV20-1 to TRBJ1-2. Germline V gives CDR1 DFQATT, CDR2 SNEGSKA (reference sequence). Inclusive of both ends, the CDR3 amounts to 11 amino acids. The CDR3 is CSARDKGRQLL.

The V gene is TRBV6-5, the J gene TRBJ1-3; D possibly corresponds to TRBD1 (5 bases). CDR3 length: 15 residues. V lost 11 bases and J lost 8, with 25 bases in between. Per germline, CDR1 MNHEY and CDR2 SVGAGI. CDR3 residues: CASKGQILTPDTIYF. CDR3 DNA: TGTGCCTCCAAGGGGCAGATCTTAACCCCGGACACCATATATTTT.

The chain uses TRBV19 and TRBJ1-5; no firm D call. V shed 3 bases and J shed 1 base, with 22 bases lying between them. The CDR3 spans 19 residues. CDR1 is LNHDA and CDR2 is SQIVND in the germline V gene (reference sequence). The CDR3 DNA reads as TGTGCCAGTAGTATCGCGAAACTGGCATCAGGAACGAGCAATCAGCCCCAGCATTTT. Protein product: CASSIAKLASGTSNQPQHF.

The V call is TRBV2, the J call TRBJ1-6; D may be TRBD1 (5 bases). CDR3 length: 18 amino acids. CDR1 SNHLY and CDR2 FYNNEI come from the germline V gene. Trimming took off 5 bases at V and 4 bases at J, with 21 bases between the two ends. The CDR3, as DNA: TGTGCCAGCAGTTTCCGGACACCATCGGGAGGTTATAATTCACCCCTCCACTTT. Translated: CASSFRTPSGGYNSPLHF.

The chain combines TRBV5-1 with TRBJ1-2; D call uncertain. The CDR3 is 13 residues long. Trimming took off 0 bases at V and 7 bases at J, with 10 bases between the two ends. Germline V lookup: CDR1 SGHRS, CDR2 YFSETQ. CDR3 nucleotide sequence: TGCGCCAGCAGCTTGGCACCGGGGTCTGGCTACACCTTC. Translated: CASSLAPGSGYTF. Supplemented by reference TRBV5-1 and TRBJ1-2, the full variable domain reads KAGVTQTPRYLIKTRGQQVTLSCSPISGHRSVSWYQQTPGQGLQFLFEYFSETQRNKGNFPGRFSGRQFSNSRSEMNVSTLELGDSALYLCASSLAPGSGYTFGSGTRLTVV.

This clone has only one observation. The rearrangement links TRBV27 to TRBJ2-5; D remains unclear. V lost 5 bases, J lost 6 bases, and 13 bases lay in between. Germline CDR1 and CDR2: MNHEY and SMNVEV (reference sequence). This CDR3 has 13 residues. CDR3 nucleotides: TGTGCCAGCAGTCCCTCCCTCTGGAAGACCCAGTACTTC. It codes for CASSPSLWKTQYF.

This chain connects TRBV7-3 to TRBJ2-2; D gene unclear. This CDR3 is 13 amino acids long. V was pared by 2 bases and J by 5 bases, with 6 bases between. Germline CDR1 SGHTA, CDR2 FQGTGA. CDR3 amino acids: CASSLGATGELFF. CDR3 sequence (DNA): TGTGCCAGCAGCTTAGGAGCGACCGGGGAGCTGTTTTTT.

CDR3 nucleotide sequence: TGTGCCAGTAGTCCAGGGAGCTCCTATAATTCACCCCTCCACTTT. This gives the protein CASSPGSSYNSPLHF. The rearrangement uses TRBV19 and TRBJ1-6; D is perhaps TRBD1 (5 bases). The germline V gene encodes CDR1 LNHDA and CDR2 SQIVND (reference sequence). This CDR3 contains 15 residues. The germline V and J ends were trimmed by 5 bases and 0 bases, with 8 bases remaining between them.

CDR3 sequence (DNA): TGTGCCAGCAGCCGACAGAGTAACTATGGCTACACCTTC. As protein: CASSRQSNYGYTF. The rearrangement uses TRBV12-3 or TRBV12-4 and TRBJ1-2, with D maybe TRBD1 (5 bases). V was cut by 6 bases and J by 1 base, with 9 bases left in between. The CDR3 extends over 13 amino acids.

The chain has TRBV2 and TRBJ2-3; no definite D call. Germline V lookup: CDR1 SNHLY, CDR2 FYNNEI. The CDR3 is 15 amino acids. V shed 4 bases and J shed 2 bases, with 13 bases lying between them. CDR3 bases: TGTGCCAGCAGTGCTGATTACTTAAACACAGATACGCAGTATTTT. It yields the protein CASSADYLNTDTQYF.

The V gene is TRBV5-1, the J gene TRBJ2-5, with unresolved D. This CDR3 is built from 13 residues. Trimming removed 0 bases from V and 4 bases from J, with 7 bases in between. Germline loops: CDR1 SGHRS, CDR2 YFSETQ. CDR3 amino acids: CASSLADGETQYF. The CDR3 DNA reads as TGCGCCAGCAGCTTGGCCGATGGAGAGACCCAGTACTTC.

The J gene is TRBJ2-7, the V gene TRBV5-5; D not resolved. Trimming removed 5 bases from V and 3 bases from J, with 12 bases in between. The CDR3 covers 13 residues. The germline V gene encodes CDR1 SGHKS and CDR2 YYEKEE (reference sequence). The CDR3: CASSPGQIYEQYV. CDR3 DNA: TGTGCCAGCAGTCCTGGGCAGATCTACGAGCAGTACGTC.

This clone came up a few times. The rearrangement joins TRBV6-6 to TRBJ1-5; possible D gene TRBD1, 6 bases. With 2 bases removed from V and 8 bases from J, the gap between germline ends came to 10 bases. From germline, CDR1 is MNHNY and CDR2 SVGAGI (reference sequence). The CDR3 runs to 13 residues. The chain's CDR3 is CASSYTEGEPQHF. The CDR3 nucleotides are TGTGCCAGCAGTTACACGGAGGGGGAGCCCCAGCATTTT.

V gene TRBV5-1 combines with J gene TRBJ2-1, with 11 bases lining up with TRBD2. V shed 4 bases, J shed 8 bases, and the junction held 5 bases outside the gene matches. The CDR3 is made up of 14 amino acids. The germline V gene has CDR1 SGHRS and CDR2 YFSETQ. CDR3 sequence reads: CASSISGGVDEQFF. The CDR3 bases are TGCGCCAGCAGCATTAGCGGGGGGGTCGATGAGCAGTTCTTC.